This entry lists 3 T cell receptor beta chains sequenced from one sample in a study of blood T cells in healthy people across ages. A second PCR, run for roughly 7 to 11 cycles, used a sample-barcoded 5' primer plus a J-beta primer mix. One entry per CDR3 protein results from TCRdb running MiXCR on the 5' RACE reads. This table holds about 1,500,000 distinct CDR3 sequences, about 30% found once. What was sequenced was blood. These receptors were obtained from a woman aged 30 to 39 in good health.

This clonotype was picked up a small number of times. V and J are TRBV29-1 and TRBJ2-5; D remains ambiguous. The V gene lost 1 base and the J gene lost 1 base, with 10 bases spanning the gap. The CDR3 runs to 14 residues. CDR1 SQVTM and CDR2 ANQGSEA come from the germline V gene. The CDR3 reads CSVEGTATQETQYF. The CDR3 DNA is TGCAGCGTTGAAGGGACGGCAACCCAAGAGACCCAGTACTTC.

This clonotype was seen a handful of times. This rearrangement joins TRBV6-6 to TRBJ1-2; weak D call: TRBD1 (5 bases). The ends were cut back, 8 bases at V and 5 bases at J, with 18 bases in the middle. In germline, CDR1 is MNHNY, CDR2 SVGAGI (reference sequence). The CDR3 has 14 residues. CDR3 sequence: CASSPSGPTYGYTF. Here the CDR3 DNA reads TGTGCCAGCTCACCATCAGGGCCGACTTATGGCTACACCTTC.

This clonotype was found a few times. The chain is built from TRBV5-5 and TRBJ2-5; a possible D gene is TRBD1 (6 bases). V was shortened by 5 bases and J by 2 bases, with 16 bases between the two germline ends. The CDR3 runs 15 residues. Germline V gene sequence: CDR1 SGHKS, CDR2 YYEKEE (reference sequence). CDR3 protein: CASSFRGQRQETQYF. In nucleotides, the CDR3 is TGTGCCAGCAGTTTCCGTGGACAGCGGCAAGAGACCCAGTACTTC. Based on the CDR3 plus reference TRBV5-5 and TRBJ2-5, the full variable domain is DAGVTQSPTHLIKTRGQQVTLRCSPISGHKSVSWYQQVLGQGPQFIFQYYEKEERGRGNFPDRFSARQFPNYSSELNVNALLLGDSALYLCASSFRGQRQETQYFGPGTRLLVL.